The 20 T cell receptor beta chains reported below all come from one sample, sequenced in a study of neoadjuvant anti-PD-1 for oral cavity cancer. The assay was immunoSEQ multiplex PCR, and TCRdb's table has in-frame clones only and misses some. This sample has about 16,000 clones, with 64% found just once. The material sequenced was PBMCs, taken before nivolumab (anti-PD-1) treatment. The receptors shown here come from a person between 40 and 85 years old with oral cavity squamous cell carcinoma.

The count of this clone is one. The CDR3 sequence is CASGPGGTSYLYEQYF. The CDR3 DNA reads TGTGCCAGCGGCCCGGGTGGGACTAGCTATCTTTACGAGCAGTACTTC. The chain couples TRBV5-4 to TRBJ2-7; TRBD2 aligns across 9 bases. V lost 7 bases, J lost 4 bases, and 15 bases stayed unmatched. This CDR3 contains 16 residues. CDR1 is SGHNT and CDR2 is YYREEE in the germline V gene (reference sequence).

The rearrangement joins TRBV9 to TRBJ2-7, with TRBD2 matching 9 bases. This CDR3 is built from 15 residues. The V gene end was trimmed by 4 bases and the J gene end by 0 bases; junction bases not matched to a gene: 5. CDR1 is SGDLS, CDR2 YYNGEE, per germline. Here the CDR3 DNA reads TGTGCCAGCAGCCCCACTAGCGGGCACTCCTACGAGCAGTACTTC. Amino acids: CASSPTSGHSYEQYF.

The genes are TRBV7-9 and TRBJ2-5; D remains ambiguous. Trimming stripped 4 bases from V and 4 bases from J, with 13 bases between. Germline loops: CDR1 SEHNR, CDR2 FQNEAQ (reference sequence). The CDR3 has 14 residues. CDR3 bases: TGTGCCAGCAGCTCGCCCTCGGGCGGAGAGACCCAGTACTTC. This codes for CASSSPSGGETQYF.

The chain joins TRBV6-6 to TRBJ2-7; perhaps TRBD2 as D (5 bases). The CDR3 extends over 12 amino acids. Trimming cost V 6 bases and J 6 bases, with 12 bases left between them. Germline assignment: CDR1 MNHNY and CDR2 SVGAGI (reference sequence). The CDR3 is CASSRRTGEQYF. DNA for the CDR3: TGTGCCAGCAGCCGCCGGACTGGCGAGCAGTACTTC.

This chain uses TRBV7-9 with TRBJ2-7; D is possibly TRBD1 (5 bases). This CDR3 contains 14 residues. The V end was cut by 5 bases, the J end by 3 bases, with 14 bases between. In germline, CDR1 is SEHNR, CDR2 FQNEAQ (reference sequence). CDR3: CASSVDRGDYEQYF. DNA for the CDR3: TGTGCCAGCAGCGTCGATAGGGGCGACTACGAGCAGTACTTC. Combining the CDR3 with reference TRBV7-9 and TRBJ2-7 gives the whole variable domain DTGVSQNPRHKITKRGQNVTFRCDPISEHNRLYWYRQTLGQGPEFLTYFQNEAQLEKSRLLSDRFSAERPKGSFSTLEIQRTEQGDSAMYLCASSVDRGDYEQYFGPGTRLTVT.

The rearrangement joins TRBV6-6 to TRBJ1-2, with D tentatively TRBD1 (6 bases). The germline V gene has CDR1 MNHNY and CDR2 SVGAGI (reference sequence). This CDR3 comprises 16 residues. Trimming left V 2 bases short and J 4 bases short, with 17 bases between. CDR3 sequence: CASSYPNRAEGYGYTF. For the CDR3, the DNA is TGTGCCAGCAGTTACCCTAACAGGGCGGAGGGCTATGGCTACACCTTC.

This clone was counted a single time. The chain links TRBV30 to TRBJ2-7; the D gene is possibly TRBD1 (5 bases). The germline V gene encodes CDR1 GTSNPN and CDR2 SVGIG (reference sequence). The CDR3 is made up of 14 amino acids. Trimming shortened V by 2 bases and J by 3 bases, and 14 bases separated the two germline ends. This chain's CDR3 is CAWSRTGRDYEQYF. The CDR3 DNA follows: TGTGCCTGGAGTAGAACAGGTAGGGACTACGAGCAGTACTTC.

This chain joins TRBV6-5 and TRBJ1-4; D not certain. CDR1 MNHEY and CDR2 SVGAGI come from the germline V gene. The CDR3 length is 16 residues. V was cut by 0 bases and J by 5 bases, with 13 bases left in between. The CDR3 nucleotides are TGTGCCAGCAGTTACTCGACCTTCTCGGGGAATGAAAAACTGTTTTTT. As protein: CASSYSTFSGNEKLFF.

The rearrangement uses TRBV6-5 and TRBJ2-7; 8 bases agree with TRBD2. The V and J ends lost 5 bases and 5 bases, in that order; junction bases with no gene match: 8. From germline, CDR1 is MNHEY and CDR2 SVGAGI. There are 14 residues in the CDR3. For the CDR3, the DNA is TGTGCCAGCAGTCCTAGCGGGCCGTTTCACGAGCAGTACTTC. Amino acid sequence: CASSPSGPFHEQYF.

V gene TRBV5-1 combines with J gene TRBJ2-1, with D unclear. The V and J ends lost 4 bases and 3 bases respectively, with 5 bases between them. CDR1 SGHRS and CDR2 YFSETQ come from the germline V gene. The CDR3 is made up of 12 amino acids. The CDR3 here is CASSRDYNEQFF. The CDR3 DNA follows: TGCGCCAGCAGCAGGGACTACAATGAGCAGTTCTTC.

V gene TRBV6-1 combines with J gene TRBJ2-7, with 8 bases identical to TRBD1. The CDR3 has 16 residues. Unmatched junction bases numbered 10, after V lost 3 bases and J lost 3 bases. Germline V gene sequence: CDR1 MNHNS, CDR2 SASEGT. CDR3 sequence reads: CASSDFLGRGLYEQYF. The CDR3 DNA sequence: TGTGCCAGCAGTGATTTTCTGGGCAGGGGGCTCTACGAGCAGTACTTC.

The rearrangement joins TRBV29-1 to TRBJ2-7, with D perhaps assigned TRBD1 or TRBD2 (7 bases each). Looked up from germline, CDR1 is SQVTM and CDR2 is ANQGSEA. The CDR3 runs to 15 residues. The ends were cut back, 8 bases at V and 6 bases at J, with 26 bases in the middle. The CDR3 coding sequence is TGCAGCTATACCAGGGAGGGGGCTTCCCGATCCGAGCAGTACTTC. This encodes CSYTREGASRSEQYF.

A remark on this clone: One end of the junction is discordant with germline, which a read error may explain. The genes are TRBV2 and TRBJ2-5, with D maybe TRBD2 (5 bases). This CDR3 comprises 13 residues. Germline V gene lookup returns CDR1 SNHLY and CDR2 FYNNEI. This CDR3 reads CASREGSRETQYF. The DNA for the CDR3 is TGTGCCAGCAGGGAAGGGAGCAGAGAGACCCAGTACTTC.

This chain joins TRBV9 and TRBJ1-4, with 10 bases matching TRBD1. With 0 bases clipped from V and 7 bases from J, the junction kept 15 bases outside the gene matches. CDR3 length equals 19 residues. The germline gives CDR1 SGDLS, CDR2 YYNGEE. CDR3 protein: CASSVALVARQGAREKLFF. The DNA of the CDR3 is TGTGCCAGCAGCGTAGCGTTGGTCGCCCGACAGGGGGCGCGTGAAAAACTGTTTTTT.

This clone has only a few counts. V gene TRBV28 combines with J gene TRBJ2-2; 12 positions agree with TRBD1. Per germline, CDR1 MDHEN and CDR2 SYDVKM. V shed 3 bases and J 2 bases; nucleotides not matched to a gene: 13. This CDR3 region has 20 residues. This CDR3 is CASSFLGPGTGGGNTGELFF. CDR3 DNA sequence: TGTGCCAGCAGTTTCCTCGGTCCCGGGACAGGGGGCGGAAACACCGGGGAGCTGTTTTTT.

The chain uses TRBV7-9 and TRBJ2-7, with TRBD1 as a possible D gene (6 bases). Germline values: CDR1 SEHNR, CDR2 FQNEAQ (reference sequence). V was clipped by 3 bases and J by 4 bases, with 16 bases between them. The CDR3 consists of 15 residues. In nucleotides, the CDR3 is TGTGCCAGCAGCTTTTCCCGGACAGCGAGTTACGAGCAGTACTTC. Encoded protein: CASSFSRTASYEQYF.

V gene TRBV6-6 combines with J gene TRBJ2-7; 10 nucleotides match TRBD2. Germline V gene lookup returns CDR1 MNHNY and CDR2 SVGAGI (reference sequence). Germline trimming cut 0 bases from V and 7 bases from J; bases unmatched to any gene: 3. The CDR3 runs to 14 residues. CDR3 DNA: TGTGCCAGCAGTTACTCGAGTAGCGGGAGGGAGCAGTACTTC. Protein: CASSYSSSGREQYF.

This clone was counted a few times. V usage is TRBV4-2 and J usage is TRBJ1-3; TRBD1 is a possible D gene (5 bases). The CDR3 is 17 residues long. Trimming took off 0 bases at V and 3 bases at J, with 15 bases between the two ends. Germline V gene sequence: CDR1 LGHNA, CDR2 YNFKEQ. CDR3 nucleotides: TGTGCCAGCAGCCAAGATCCCGAAGGGCAGGGTGGAAACACCATATATTTT. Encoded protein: CASSQDPEGQGGNTIYF.

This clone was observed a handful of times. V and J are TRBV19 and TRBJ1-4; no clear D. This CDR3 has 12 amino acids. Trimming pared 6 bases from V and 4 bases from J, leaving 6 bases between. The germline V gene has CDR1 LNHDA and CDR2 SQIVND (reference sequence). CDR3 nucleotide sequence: TGTGCCAGTAGCAGACTTAATGAAAAACTGTTTTTT. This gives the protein CASSRLNEKLFF.

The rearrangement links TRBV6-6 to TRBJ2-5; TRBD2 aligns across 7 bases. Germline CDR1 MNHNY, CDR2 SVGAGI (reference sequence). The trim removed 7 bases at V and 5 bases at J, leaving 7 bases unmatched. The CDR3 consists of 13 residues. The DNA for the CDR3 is TGTGCCAGCACCCCCGTCGGGAGGGAGACCCAGTACTTC. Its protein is CASTPVGRETQYF.